What follows are 26 T cell receptor beta chains derived from one specimen sequenced in a study of cytomegalovirus exposure and HLA in healthy donors. Measured with immunoSEQ multiplex PCR; TCRdb has only the in-frame clones, and not every one. In the table there are roughly 270,000 clones, roughly 88% of which are singletons. Sequencing was performed on PBMCs. The receptors stem from a woman aged 18 to 35 in good health and CMV-seronegative.

This clone appeared a single time. The CDR3 reads CASSLGLLGAGEQYF. In DNA, the CDR3 is TGTGCCAGCAGCTTAGGGCTATTGGGAGCGGGCGAGCAGTACTTC. The rearrangement uses TRBV7-8 and TRBJ2-7; weak D call: TRBD2 (6 bases). Trimming stripped 1 base from V and 6 bases from J, with 16 bases between. The germline V gene encodes CDR1 SGHVS and CDR2 FQNEAQ. There are 15 residues in the CDR3.

The chain joins TRBV27 to TRBJ2-1; TRBD1 agrees at 10 bases. The germline V gene has CDR1 MNHEY and CDR2 SMNVEV (reference sequence). V was pared by 5 bases and J by 0 bases, with 7 bases of the junction left unmatched. The CDR3 contains 17 residues. CDR3 protein: CASSHGQGESSYNEQFF. DNA of the CDR3: TGTGCCAGCAGTCACGGACAGGGGGAAAGCTCCTACAATGAGCAGTTCTTC.

Here the CDR3 reads CASRLNWTSPEQYF. The DNA for the CDR3 is TGTGCAAGTCGCTTAAATTGGACTAGCCCCGAGCAGTACTTC. The chain carries TRBV12-2 and TRBJ2-7; the D call TRBD2 from the table was never checked on the DNA. TRBV12-2 has pseudogene status. This CDR3 is 14 amino acids long.

V and J are TRBV28 and TRBJ2-7; possible D gene TRBD1, 6 bases. Germline V gene data show CDR1 as MDHEN and CDR2 as SYDVKM. The V end was cut by 6 bases, the J end by 6 bases, with 12 bases between. The CDR3 is 12 amino acids. CDR3 amino acids: CASSPGDGEQYF. As DNA, the CDR3 is TGTGCCAGCAGCCCAGGGGACGGCGAGCAGTACTTC.

This clone has just a few counts. The V gene is TRBV2, the J gene TRBJ1-5, with 9 bases that match TRBD1. After removal of 5 bases from V and 7 bases from J, the junction contained 6 bases not matched to a gene. The germline gives CDR1 SNHLY, CDR2 FYNNEI. The CDR3 length is 14 residues. CDR3: CASSQDRGDQPQHF. Written as DNA, the CDR3 is TGTGCCAGCAGTCAAGACAGGGGGGACCAGCCCCAGCATTTT.

The chain is built from TRBV5-1 and TRBJ2-1, with D tentatively TRBD1 (6 bases). Trimming left V 3 bases short and J 3 bases short, with 19 bases between. Per germline, CDR1 SGHRS and CDR2 YFSETQ. This CDR3 has 17 residues. The CDR3 DNA is TGCGCCAGCAGCTCTTTCAAAAACAGGGTTTTCTACAATGAGCAGTTCTTC. The encoded protein is CASSSFKNRVFYNEQFF. Together with reference TRBV5-1 and TRBJ2-1, the CDR3 gives the full variable domain: KAGVTQTPRYLIKTRGQQVTLSCSPISGHRSVSWYQQTPGQGLQFLFEYFSETQRNKGNFPGRFSGRQFSNSRSEMNVSTLELGDSALYLCASSSFKNRVFYNEQFFGPGTRLTVL.

The chain links TRBV28 to TRBJ2-7, with 7 bases that match TRBD1. Germline V gene lookup returns CDR1 MDHEN and CDR2 SYDVKM. The CDR3 extends over 13 amino acids. V was pared by 6 bases and J by 3 bases, with 5 bases of the junction left unmatched. CDR3 sequence (DNA): TGTGCCAGCAGAAGGGGACAGAGCTACGAGCAGTACTTC. Amino acid sequence: CASRRGQSYEQYF.

This chain links TRBV19 with TRBJ2-7, with unresolved D. The germline V gene encodes CDR1 LNHDA and CDR2 SQIVND (reference sequence). V lost 5 bases to trimming and J lost 6 bases, with 14 bases between them. The CDR3 sequence is 13 residues long. The CDR3 region has the DNA TGTGCCAGTAGTGCGCCCGACTCGGTCGAGCAGTACTTC. Translating it yields CASSAPDSVEQYF.

This clone was observed a handful of times. The rearrangement joins TRBV5-6 to TRBJ2-7; no reliable D call. The CDR3 contains 11 residues. Germline assignment: CDR1 SGHDT and CDR2 YYEEEE. Trimming cost V 3 bases and J 7 bases, with 8 bases left between them. The CDR3 region is CASSSLEEQYF. DNA for the CDR3: TGTGCCAGCAGCTCCCTGGAGGAGCAGTACTTC.

The chain has TRBV28 and TRBJ1-2; weak D call: TRBD1 (5 bases). Trimming took 5 bases from V and 4 from J, leaving 5 bases between them. Germline values: CDR1 MDHEN, CDR2 SYDVKM. This CDR3 spans 11 amino acids. CDR3: CASSDSYGYTF. The CDR3 DNA follows: TGTGCCAGCAGTGACAGCTATGGCTACACCTTC.

This clone appeared a single time. The CDR3 is CASSERDGTSGGSSYNEQFF. CDR3 bases: TGTGCCAGCAGTGAACGAGACGGGACTAGCGGGGGGAGCTCCTACAATGAGCAGTTCTTC. The J gene is TRBJ2-1, the V gene TRBV2; the match to TRBD2 covers 15 bases. This CDR3 has 20 amino acids. With 2 bases clipped from V and 0 bases from J, the junction kept 8 bases outside the gene matches. CDR1 and CDR2 from the germline V gene are SNHLY and FYNNEI.

The CDR3 here is CASSLKNTEAFF. CDR3 DNA: TGTGCCAGCAGCCTAAAGAACACTGAAGCTTTCTTT. V and J are TRBV7-9 and TRBJ1-1; D not certain. The CDR3 runs to 12 residues. V was shortened by 5 bases and J by 1 base, with 5 bases between the two germline ends. The germline V gene has CDR1 SEHNR and CDR2 FQNEAQ (reference sequence).

The chain links TRBV12-5 to TRBJ1-1; D may be TRBD1 (5 bases). CDR3 length equals 16 residues. Trimming cost V 4 bases and J 4 bases, with 19 bases left between them. Germline V gene lookup returns CDR1 LGHNT and CDR2 FRNRAP. CDR3 residues: CASGSHYPGARTEAFF. CDR3 DNA: TGTGCTAGTGGTTCTCATTATCCTGGGGCCCGCACTGAAGCTTTCTTT.

The V and J genes are TRBV4-1 and TRBJ2-7; 12 bases agree with TRBD1. Germline loops: CDR1 MGHRA, CDR2 YSYEKL. The CDR3 runs 16 residues. V dropped 0 bases and J dropped 7; count of bases not matched to a gene: 7. This CDR3 reads CASSQEVGTGGGEQYF. CDR3 DNA: TGCGCCAGCAGCCAAGAAGTCGGGACAGGGGGCGGAGAGCAGTACTTC.

The chain carries TRBV18 and TRBJ2-5; 11 bases line up with TRBD1. After removal of 3 bases from V and 5 bases from J, the junction contained 8 bases not matched to a gene. The germline gives CDR1 KGHSH, CDR2 LQKENI. This CDR3 comprises 16 residues. This CDR3 reads CASSPWDRGDGETQYF. The CDR3 region has the DNA TGTGCCAGCTCACCGTGGGACAGGGGGGACGGGGAGACCCAGTACTTC.

The chain joins TRBV7-9 to TRBJ2-1; 10 bases align to TRBD2. V lost 6 bases to trimming and J lost 1 base; unmatched junction nucleotides: 12. This CDR3 has 18 amino acids. Germline V CDR1 and CDR2: SEHNR, FQNEAQ (reference sequence). The CDR3 bases are TGTGCCAGCAGTTCTAGCGGGAGCCCTCGAGTGTCCTACAATGAGCAGTTCTTC. Protein: CASSSSGSPRVSYNEQFF. The whole variable domain, remainder taken from reference TRBV7-9 and TRBJ2-1, is DTGVSQNPRHKITKRGQNVTFRCDPISEHNRLYWYRQTLGQGPEFLTYFQNEAQLEKSRLLSDRFSAERPKGSFSTLEIQRTEQGDSAMYLCASSSSGSPRVSYNEQFFGPGTRLTVL.

This clone was found a few times. V is TRBV27 and J is TRBJ2-2; the match to TRBD2 covers 8 bases. The germline CDR1 and CDR2 sequences are MNHEY and SMNVEV (reference sequence). With V trimmed by 8 bases and J by 4 bases, 9 bases remained unmatched. The CDR3 is 15 amino acids. The CDR3: CASRLTSGLTGELFF. The CDR3 region has the DNA TGTGCCAGCCGGCTAACTAGCGGACTCACCGGGGAGCTGTTTTTT.

The chain combines TRBV28 with TRBJ2-3, with D possibly matching TRBD2 (5 bases). V dropped 10 bases and J dropped 5 bases, with 16 bases sitting between them. The CDR3 is 13 residues long. Germline V CDR1 and CDR2: MDHEN, SYDVKM. The CDR3 region has the DNA TGTGCCATCCTAACTAGTTTTGGAGATACGCAGTATTTT. Protein sequence: CAILTSFGDTQYF. Looking up the rest from reference TRBV28 and TRBJ2-3 gives the full variable domain: DVKVTQSSRYLVKRTGEKVFLECVQDMDHENMFWYRQDPGLGLRLIYFSYDVKMKEKGDIPEGYSVSREKKERFSLILESASTNQTSMYLCAILTSFGDTQYFGPGTRLTVL.

V gene TRBV5-1 combines with J gene TRBJ2-3; TRBD2 matches at 8 bases. Germline values: CDR1 SGHRS, CDR2 YFSETQ. The CDR3 contains 15 residues. The J segment lost 3 bases and the V segment lost 7 bases, leaving 10 bases of the junction unmatched. CDR3 sequence reads: CASCKAGDRTDTQYF. The CDR3 region has the DNA TGCGCCAGCTGCAAAGCGGGAGATCGGACAGATACGCAGTATTTT. Full variable domain (outside the CDR3, taken from reference TRBV5-1 and TRBJ2-3): KAGVTQTPRYLIKTRGQQVTLSCSPISGHRSVSWYQQTPGQGLQFLFEYFSETQRNKGNFPGRFSGRQFSNSRSEMNVSTLELGDSALYLCASCKAGDRTDTQYFGPGTRLTVL.

This clone was seen only a few times. This chain uses TRBV6-5 with TRBJ2-7; 8 nucleotides match TRBD1. The J segment lost 0 bases and the V segment lost 5 bases, leaving 3 bases of the junction unmatched. CDR3 size: 14 residues. Germline CDR1 MNHEY, CDR2 SVGAGI. The CDR3: CASSGQGPSYEQYF. The CDR3 DNA reads as TGTGCCAGCAGTGGACAGGGACCCTCCTACGAGCAGTACTTC.

This clone was detected once. The genes are TRBV7-3 and TRBJ2-1; a possible D gene is TRBD2 (7 bases). Germline lookup yields CDR1 SGHTA and CDR2 FQGTGA. This CDR3 is 12 amino acids long. Trimming pared 5 bases from V and 10 bases from J, leaving 12 bases between. CDR3 nucleotides: TGTGCCAGCAGCCCCGGGGGGCCGGAGCAGTTCTTC. It encodes CASSPGGPEQFF. The variable domain in full, with the rest retrieved from reference TRBV7-3 and TRBJ2-1, is GAGVSQTPSNKVTEKGKYVELRCDPISGHTALYWYRQSLGQGPEFLIYFQGTGAADDSGLPNDRFFAVRPEGSVSTLKIQRTERGDSAVYLCASSPGGPEQFFGPGTRLTVL.

The chain links TRBV27 to TRBJ2-1; D is possibly TRBD2 (7 bases). V lost 1 base to trimming and J lost 7 bases, with 14 bases between them. CDR3 length: 15 residues. From germline, CDR1 is MNHEY and CDR2 SMNVEV (reference sequence). CDR3 bases: TGTGCCAGCAGTTTATGGGGGGGGGCCCTAAATGAGCAGTTCTTC. Encoded protein: CASSLWGGALNEQFF.

The chain links TRBV10-1 to TRBJ2-1; D is possibly TRBD2 (5 bases). The germline V gene encodes CDR1 WNHNN and CDR2 SYGVQD (reference sequence). The CDR3 covers 14 residues. V lost 3 bases and J 7 bases, leaving 13 bases between the germline ends. The CDR3 DNA reads TGCGCCAGCAGTGATTCTAGCTTGAGGAATGAGCAGTTCTTC. Its protein is CASSDSSLRNEQFF.

The chain is built from TRBV14 and TRBJ1-2, with 7 bases aligning to TRBD1. CDR1 is SGHDN, CDR2 FVKESK, per germline. Germline trimming cut 0 bases from V and 0 bases from J; bases unmatched to any gene: 7. CDR3 length: 17 residues. CDR3 region: CASSQDRDRVTNYGYTF. CDR3 bases: TGTGCCAGCAGCCAAGATCGCGACAGGGTTACTAACTATGGCTACACCTTC. Combining the CDR3 with reference TRBV14 and TRBJ1-2 gives the whole variable domain EAGVTQFPSHSVIEKGQTVTLRCDPISGHDNLYWYRRVMGKEIKFLLHFVKESKQDESGMPNNRFLAERTGGTYSTLKVQPAELEDSGVYFCASSQDRDRVTNYGYTFGSGTRLTVV.

CDR3 residues: CASSLVRGGYQETQYF. As DNA, the CDR3 is TGTGCCAGCAGCTTGGTGCGGGGTGGGTACCAAGAGACCCAGTACTTC. J is TRBJ2-5 and V is TRBV5-6, with a weak D call TRBD2 (6 bases). V was pared by 0 bases and J by 0 bases, with 12 bases between. The germline gives CDR1 SGHDT, CDR2 YYEEEE. The CDR3 consists of 16 residues.

The chain couples TRBV28 to TRBJ1-4; TRBD1 matches 9 bases. The V segment lost 4 bases and the J segment 8 bases; nucleotides outside the gene matches: 11. Germline loops: CDR1 MDHEN, CDR2 SYDVKM. The CDR3 is made up of 16 amino acids. DNA of the CDR3: TGTGCCAGCAGTTCTCAGGGCGGGACAGGGTACGAAAAACTGTTTTTT. The encoded protein is CASSSQGGTGYEKLFF. Variable domain in full (rest from reference TRBV28 and TRBJ1-4): DVKVTQSSRYLVKRTGEKVFLECVQDMDHENMFWYRQDPGLGLRLIYFSYDVKMKEKGDIPEGYSVSREKKERFSLILESASTNQTSMYLCASSSQGGTGYEKLFFGSGTQLSVL.